A selection of T cell receptor beta chains follows, all from one sample in a study of cytomegalovirus exposure and HLA in healthy donors. Produced via immunoSEQ multiplex PCR; TCRdb's table is partial and in-frame only. The sample includes roughly 150,000 clones, nearly 90% of them seen just once. Input material: PBMCs. The receptor source for this set is a woman younger than 35 in good health and CMV-seropositive. The CDR3 runs from the conserved cysteine through the conserved F or W. A D gene is named only where the DNA matches it firmly. Clone size is given for some rows only: seen once, a few or many times, or a class if the clone is expanded.

>TRBD1|TRBV28|TRBJ2-1|-
TGTGCCTCCACCGAGGGACAGGGGGCATATGGGAATGAGCAGTTCTTC
CASTEGQGAYGNEQFF
>TRBD2|TRBV6-1|TRBJ2-7|once
TGTGCCAGCAGACGGACTAGCGGGCAAACCTACGAGCAGTACTTC
CASRRTSGQTYEQYF
>-|TRBV18|TRBJ2-7|-
TGTGCCAGCTCACCAGGGACAATGGGAGAGCAGTACTTC
CASSPGTMGEQYF
>TRBD1|TRBV7-3|TRBJ2-2|-
TGTGCCAGCAGCCAGACAGGGCAGAACACCGGGGAGCTGTTTTTT
CASSQTGQNTGELFF
>TRBD1|TRBV27|TRBJ2-5|-
TGTGCCAGCAGCCCCGGGACAGGGGCCTTAGAGACCCAGTACTTC
CASSPGTGALETQYF
>-|TRBV5-6|TRBJ2-3|-
TGTGCCAGCAGCTTGGAATTGGCTATTGGGGCCACAGATACGCAGTATTTT
CASSLELAIGATDTQYF
>-|TRBV6-5|TRBJ1-1|-
TGTGCCAGCAGTTACTCGTCGGGGGTGCTCACTGAAGCTTTCTTT
CASSYSSGVLTEAFF
>-|TRBV7-2|TRBJ1-4|-
TGTGCCAGCGGGAGGGATGGGGTTGAAAAACTGTTTTTT
CASGRDGVEKLFF
>-|TRBV19|TRBJ2-7|-
TGTGCCAGTAGTCTCCCGGGACACCCTACAACCTTCTACGAGCAGTACTTC
CASSLPGHPTTFYEQYF
>TRBD1|TRBV14|TRBJ2-1|-
TGTGCCAGCAGCCAGGCCCGGGACAGAGTTTGGTCATATGAGCAGTTCTTC
CASSQARDRVWSYEQFF
>-|TRBV11-3|TRBJ2-7|-
TGTGCCAGCAGCTTAGTACGGTCTTCCTACGAGCAGTACTTC
CASSLVRSSYEQYF
>TRBD1|TRBV2|TRBJ1-1|-
TGTGCCAGCAGTTCTCCGGACAGGACCAGAGAAGCTTTCTTT
CASSSPDRTREAFF
>-|TRBV7-9|TRBJ1-1|-
TGTGCCAGCAGCTCCCCTATGAACACTGAAGCTTTCTTT
CASSSPMNTEAFF
>TRBD1|TRBV19|TRBJ1-1|few
TGTGCCACCCGGGGAGGGGACAGGGGAGCGAACACTGAAGCTTTCTTT
CATRGGDRGANTEAFF
>TRBD2|TRBV4-3|TRBJ2-2|once
TGCGCCAGCAGCCAAGTAGGACTAGCGGGAGCTGACACCGGGGAGCTGTTTTTT
CASSQVGLAGADTGELFF
>TRBD2|TRBV10-3|TRBJ2-2|-
TGTGCCATCAGTGCTAGCGGGAGGGCCTCCGGGGAGCTGTTTTTT
CAISASGRASGELFF